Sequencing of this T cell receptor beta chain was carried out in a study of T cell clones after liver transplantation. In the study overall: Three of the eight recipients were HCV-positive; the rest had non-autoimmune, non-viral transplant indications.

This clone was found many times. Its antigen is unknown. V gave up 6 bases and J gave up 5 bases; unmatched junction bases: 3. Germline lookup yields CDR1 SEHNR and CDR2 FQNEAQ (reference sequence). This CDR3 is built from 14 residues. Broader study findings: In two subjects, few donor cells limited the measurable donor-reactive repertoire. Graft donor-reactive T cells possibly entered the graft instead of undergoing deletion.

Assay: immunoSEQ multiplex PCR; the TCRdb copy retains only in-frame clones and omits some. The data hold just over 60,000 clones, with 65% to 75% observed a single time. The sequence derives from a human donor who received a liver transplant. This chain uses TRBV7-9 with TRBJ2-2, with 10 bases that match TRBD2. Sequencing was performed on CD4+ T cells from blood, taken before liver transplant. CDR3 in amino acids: CASSPGLATGELFF. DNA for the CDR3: TGTGCCAGCAGTCCGGGACTAGCGACCGGGGAGCTGTTTTTT.